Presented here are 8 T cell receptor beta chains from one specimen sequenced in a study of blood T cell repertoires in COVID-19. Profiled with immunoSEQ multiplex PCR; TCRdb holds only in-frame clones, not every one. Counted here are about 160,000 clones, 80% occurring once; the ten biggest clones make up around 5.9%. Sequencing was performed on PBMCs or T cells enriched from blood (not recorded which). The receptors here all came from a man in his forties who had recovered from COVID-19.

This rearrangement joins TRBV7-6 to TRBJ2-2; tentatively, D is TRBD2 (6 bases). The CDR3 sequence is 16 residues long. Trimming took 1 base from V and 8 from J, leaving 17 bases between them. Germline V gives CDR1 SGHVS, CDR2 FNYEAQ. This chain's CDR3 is CASSLVGTRGTGELFF. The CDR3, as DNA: TGTGCCAGCAGCTTAGTGGGGACTCGGGGGACGGGGGAGCTGTTTTTT.

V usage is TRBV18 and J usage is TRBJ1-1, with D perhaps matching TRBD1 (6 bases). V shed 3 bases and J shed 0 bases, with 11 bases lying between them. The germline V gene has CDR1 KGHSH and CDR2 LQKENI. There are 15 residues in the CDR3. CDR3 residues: CASSPRQEMNTEAFF. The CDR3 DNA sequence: TGTGCCAGCTCACCCCGACAGGAGATGAACACTGAAGCTTTCTTT.

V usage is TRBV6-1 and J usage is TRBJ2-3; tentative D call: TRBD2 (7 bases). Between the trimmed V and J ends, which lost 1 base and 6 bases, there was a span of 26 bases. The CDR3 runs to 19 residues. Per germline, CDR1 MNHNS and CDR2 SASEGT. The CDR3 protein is CASSEGPGGGGLRRDTQYF. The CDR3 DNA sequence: TGTGCCAGCAGTGAAGGGCCGGGCGGCGGGGGCCTGAGGAGGGATACGCAGTATTTT.

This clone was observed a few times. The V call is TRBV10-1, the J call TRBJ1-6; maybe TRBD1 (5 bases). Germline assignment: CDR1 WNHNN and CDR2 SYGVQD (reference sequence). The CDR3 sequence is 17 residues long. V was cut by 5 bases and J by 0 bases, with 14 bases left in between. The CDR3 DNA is TGCGCCAGCAGTACCACAGGCCCTAGCTCCTATAATTCACCCCTCCACTTT. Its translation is CASSTTGPSSYNSPLHF.

CDR3 bases: TGTGCCACCAGCAGAGATCTAGCGGGGGGGTACACCGGGGAGCTGTTTTTT. Translating gives CATSRDLAGGYTGELFF. V usage is TRBV15 and J usage is TRBJ2-2; 12 bases are a match to TRBD2. Germline CDR1 reads LNHNV; CDR2 reads YYDKDF (reference sequence). The CDR3 loop spans 17 amino acids. V lost 0 bases and J lost 3; bases outside the gene matches: 2.

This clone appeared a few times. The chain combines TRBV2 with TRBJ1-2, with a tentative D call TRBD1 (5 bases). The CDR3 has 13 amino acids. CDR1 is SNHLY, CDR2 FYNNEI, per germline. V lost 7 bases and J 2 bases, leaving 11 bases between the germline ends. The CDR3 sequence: CASNLEGNYGYTF. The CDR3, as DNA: TGTGCCAGCAACCTGGAGGGGAACTATGGCTACACCTTC.

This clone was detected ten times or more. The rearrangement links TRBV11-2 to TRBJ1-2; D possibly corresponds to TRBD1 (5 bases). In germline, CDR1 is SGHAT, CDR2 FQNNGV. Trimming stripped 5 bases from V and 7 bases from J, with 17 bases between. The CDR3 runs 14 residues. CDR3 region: CASSLTDTSVGYTF. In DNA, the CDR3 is TGTGCCAGCAGCCTAACGGACACGTCGGTTGGCTACACCTTC.

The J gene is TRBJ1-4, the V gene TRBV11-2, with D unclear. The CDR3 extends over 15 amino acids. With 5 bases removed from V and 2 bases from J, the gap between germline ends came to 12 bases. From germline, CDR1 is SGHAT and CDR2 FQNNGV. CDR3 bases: TGTGCCAGCAGCCCACAACCCCTTACTAATGAAAAACTGTTTTTT. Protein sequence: CASSPQPLTNEKLFF.